Listed below are T cell receptor beta chains from one sample, sequenced in a study of blood T cell repertoires in COVID-19. Assay used: immunoSEQ multiplex PCR; TCRdb lists only in-frame clones, some missing. The table has about 220,000 clones, around three quarters seen once. Input material: peripheral blood. All receptors come from a woman between 65 and 79 years old with acute or convalescent COVID-19. CDR3s include the opening cysteine and the closing phenylalanine or tryptophan. Each record gives: clone size, V gene, J gene, D gene, CDR3 DNA, CDR3 protein. The D gene is left open where the match is weak. Size is omitted from some rows. Given values are once, few, many or a class for expanded clones.

few	TRBV27	TRBJ2-7	NA	TGTGCCAGCGGTACCTCGCGGTACGAGCAGTACTTC	CASGTSRYEQYF
few	TRBV19	TRBJ2-2	NA	TGTGCCAGTATGCCCGGCGGGGGCGGCACCGGGGAGCTGTTTTTT	CASMPGGGGTGELFF
NA	TRBV4-3	TRBJ2-3	NA	TGCGCCAGCAGCCAAGAGTTTCCCCTAGCGAGGAAGTATTTT	CASSQEFPLARKYF
NA	TRBV19	TRBJ1-1	TRBD1	TGTGCCAGTAGCAGGACAGGGGAAGGTACTGAAGCTTTCTTT	CASSRTGEGTEAFF
NA	TRBV5-5	TRBJ2-7	TRBD2	TGTGCCAGCAGCACCGTAGCGGGAAGCTCCTACGAGCAGTACTTC	CASSTVAGSSYEQYF
NA	TRBV18	TRBJ1-2	TRBD1	TGTGCCAGCTCACCGGGACAGGCCAACTATGGCTACACCTTC	CASSPGQANYGYTF
once	TRBV5-1	TRBJ2-5	TRBD1	TGCGCCAGCAGCTTCGCGGGGACAGGGGGCCTGAAGACCCAGTACTTC	CASSFAGTGGLKTQYF
NA	TRBV14	TRBJ1-2	NA	TGTGCCAGCAGCCAAGGGAACAGCCATTCCCTCTATGGCTACACCTTC	CASSQGNSHSLYGYTF
NA	TRBV30	TRBJ1-2	NA	TGTGGATCCGAGGCTTTCTATGGCTACACCTTC	CGSEAFYGYTF
NA	TRBV27	TRBJ2-5	TRBD1	TGTGCCAGCAGTTTAAACAGGGGCCGCCAAGAGACCCAGTACTTC	CASSLNRGRQETQYF
NA	TRBV7-3	TRBJ2-3	TRBD2	TGTGCCAGCAGCATAGGACTAGCGGGAGCAGATACGCAGTATTTT	CASSIGLAGADTQYF
NA	TRBV7-8	TRBJ1-4	NA	TGTGCCAGCAGCTCCTCAGTGGAGGCGCCCGAAAAACTGTTTTTT	CASSSSVEAPEKLFF
NA	TRBV11-3	TRBJ1-5	NA	TGTGCCAGCAGCTTATACGGTAGCAATCAGCCCCAGCATTTT	CASSLYGSNQPQHF
NA	TRBV29-1	TRBJ2-7	NA	TGCAGCGTCCTTTCGGGCTACGAGCAGTACTTC	CSVLSGYEQYF
NA	TRBV5-1	TRBJ2-5	TRBD2	TGCGCCAGCAGCTTGGCGGGGACTAGCGGACAAGAGACCCAGTACTTC	CASSLAGTSGQETQYF
NA	TRBV4-1	TRBJ1-6	TRBD1	TGCGCCAGCAGCCGGCTTGGGGACAGCTCCTATAATTCACCCCTCCACTTT	CASSRLGDSSYNSPLHF
NA	TRBV7-8	TRBJ2-7	TRBD2	TGTGCCAGCAGTCCACGCGGGGGGAGCTACTACGAGCAGTACTTC	CASSPRGGSYYEQYF
NA	TRBV30	TRBJ2-1	NA	TGTGCCGGGTCCCTGGGCGGGGCGAACAATGAGCAGTTCTTC	CAGSLGGANNEQFF
NA	TRBV7-2	TRBJ1-2	NA	TGTGCCAGCAGCTCAGGGGACTATGGCTACACCTTC	CASSSGDYGYTF
NA	TRBV7-6	TRBJ2-5	NA	TGTGCCAGCAGCCCCAACCCCCGGGACTACCAAGAGACCCAGTACTTC	CASSPNPRDYQETQYF
NA	TRBV25-1	TRBJ1-2	TRBD1	TGTGCCAGCAGTGATTCTTCCCGGACAGGGGCGAATTATGGCTACACCTTC	CASSDSSRTGANYGYTF
once	TRBV28	TRBJ2-4	TRBD2	TGTGCCAGCGGTATGTGGGGGGGTGACAAAAACATTCAGTACTTC	CASGMWGGDKNIQYF
NA	TRBV10-2	TRBJ2-1	NA	TGCGCCAGCAGAAACCTGGGACTGCCGTTCTTC	CASRNLGLPFF
NA	TRBV27	TRBJ1-3	NA	TGTGCCAGCCGCGTGGGCAGTGGTGGAAACACCATATATTTT	CASRVGSGGNTIYF
NA	TRBV15	TRBJ1-2	TRBD1	TGTGCCACCAGCCGGAGGGGACAGTGGAATGGCTACACCTTC	CATSRRGQWNGYTF
NA	TRBV5-1	TRBJ1-2	TRBD1	TGCGCCAGCAGCTTACAGGGGTTAGGGGATGGCTACACCTTC	CASSLQGLGDGYTF
NA	TRBV6-6	TRBJ2-3	TRBD2	TGTGCCAGCAGTCAAGCGGGGGCTCGCACAGATACGCAGTATTTT	CASSQAGARTDTQYF
NA	TRBV10-3	TRBJ2-7	TRBD1	TGTGCCATCAGTGAGACGGGGACAGATTACGAGCAGTACTTC	CAISETGTDYEQYF
NA	TRBV30	TRBJ1-4	NA	TGTGCCTGGACGGGAGCTAATGAAAAACTGTTTTTT	CAWTGANEKLFF
NA	TRBV11-2	TRBJ2-1	TRBD2	TGTGCCAGCAGCTTAGGACTAGCGGGTTACAATGAGCAGTTCTTC	CASSLGLAGYNEQFF
NA	TRBV6-5	TRBJ1-1	NA	TGTGCCAGCAGCGAGAGGTACCTTCCTGAAGCTTTCTTT	CASSERYLPEAFF
NA	TRBV4-1	TRBJ1-2	NA	TGCGCCAGCAGCCAAGAGGTTCAGGCATCAAACTATGGCTACACCTTC	CASSQEVQASNYGYTF
NA	TRBV7-2	TRBJ1-2	TRBD1	TGTGCCAGCAGCCTAAGACAGGGGGCTACTCTGAACTATGGCTACACCTTC	CASSLRQGATLNYGYTF
NA	TRBV3-1/TRBV3-2	TRBJ2-3	NA	TGTGCCAGCAGCCAAGGTATAGCTGGCGCAAATACGCAGTATTTT	CASSQGIAGANTQYF
NA	TRBV7-6	TRBJ2-7	TRBD2	TGTGCCAGCAGCTTAGGGTCGGGGGGGAGCTCCTACGAGCAGTACTTC	CASSLGSGGSSYEQYF
NA	TRBV27	TRBJ2-2	NA	TGTGCCAGCAGTTTAGAGGGCACCGGGGAGCTGTTTTTT	CASSLEGTGELFF
NA	TRBV19	TRBJ2-2	NA	TGTGCCAGTAGTATGTGGGGGGTGGCCGGGGAGCTGTTTTTT	CASSMWGVAGELFF
NA	TRBV25-1	TRBJ2-7	NA	TGTGCCACCAACCCCGGTTCCTCCTACGAGCAGTACTTC	CATNPGSSYEQYF
NA	TRBV7-9	TRBJ2-5	TRBD2	TGTGCCAGCAGCCTCGTACTAGCGGGTCGAGAGACCCAGTACTTC	CASSLVLAGRETQYF
NA	TRBV18	TRBJ2-5	TRBD1	TGTGCCAGCTCACCCACTTCCGGGACAGAAGAGACCCAGTACTTC	CASSPTSGTEETQYF
once	TRBV19	TRBJ2-5	TRBD2	TGTGCCAGTAGTATAGGGCGGGGGGGCCGAGAGACCCAGTACTTC	CASSIGRGGRETQYF
once	TRBV10-3	TRBJ2-3	NA	TGTGCCATCAGTGAGTCGGCAGGTAACACAGATACGCAGTATTTT	CAISESAGNTDTQYF
NA	TRBV5-1	TRBJ1-1	NA	TGCGCCAGCAGTACTTTGAACACTGAAGCTTTCTTT	CASSTLNTEAFF
NA	TRBV28	TRBJ2-7	TRBD1	TGTGCCAGCAGTCTTGGGACAGAGGGTTATTACGAGCAGTACTTC	CASSLGTEGYYEQYF
NA	TRBV27	TRBJ1-2	TRBD1	TGTGCCAGCAGTCCCGGGACAGGGGGATTCTATGGCTACACCTTC	CASSPGTGGFYGYTF
NA	TRBV19	TRBJ2-7	TRBD1	TGTGCCACCGGGGACAGGGGGTACGAGCAGTACTTC	CATGDRGYEQYF
NA	TRBV4-3	TRBJ2-3	TRBD1	TGCGCCAGCAGCTCCCGGACAGGGGGCTACACAGATACGCAGTATTTT	CASSSRTGGYTDTQYF
few	TRBV6-5	TRBJ2-5	TRBD2	TGTGCCAGCAGTTACGGATCCAGCGGGGAGGGGACCCAGTACTTC	CASSYGSSGEGTQYF
NA	TRBV6-2/TRBV6-3	TRBJ2-7	NA	TGTGCCAGCAGTTACTCTACCGGGATATCCTACGAGCAGTACTTC	CASSYSTGISYEQYF
NA	TRBV11-2	TRBJ2-5	TRBD1	TGTGCCAGCAGCTCGGGACAGACCAGAGGAGAGACCCAGTACTTC	CASSSGQTRGETQYF
NA	TRBV12-3/TRBV12-4	TRBJ1-1	NA	TGTGCCAGCAGTAATCAGGGGAACACTGAAGCTTTCTTT	CASSNQGNTEAFF
NA	TRBV7-2	TRBJ2-7	NA	TGTGCCAGCAGCTTAGCTATGCAGGGAGGCGAGCAGTACTTC	CASSLAMQGGEQYF
NA	TRBV12-3/TRBV12-4	TRBJ1-2	NA	TGTGCCAGCAGTTTGGTACGAGGAGGCTACACCTTC	CASSLVRGGYTF
once	TRBV5-6	TRBJ2-3	TRBD2	TGTGCCAGCAGCTCTAGCGGGGGGGCAGATACGCAGTATTTT	CASSSSGGADTQYF
once	TRBV7-9	TRBJ1-5	NA	TGTGCCAGCAGCCCAGGATCTTATAGCAATCAGCCCCAGCATTTT	CASSPGSYSNQPQHF
few	TRBV5-1	TRBJ2-6	NA	TGCGCCAGCAGCTTGGCCCCTGAAGGGGCTGGGGCCAACGTCCTGACTTTC	CASSLAPEGAGANVLTF
NA	TRBV12-3/TRBV12-4	TRBJ2-1	NA	TGTGCCAGCAGTTCCCAGCGGGAGCAGTTCTTC	CASSSQREQFF
NA	TRBV7-3	TRBJ2-1	NA	TGTGCCAGCAGCTTAAGGGCCACTAGCTCTTACAATGAGCAGTTCTTC	CASSLRATSSYNEQFF
NA	TRBV15	TRBJ2-3	NA	TGTGCCACCAGAGCCCGGGGGGCCCCCACAGATACGCAGTATTTT	CATRARGAPTDTQYF